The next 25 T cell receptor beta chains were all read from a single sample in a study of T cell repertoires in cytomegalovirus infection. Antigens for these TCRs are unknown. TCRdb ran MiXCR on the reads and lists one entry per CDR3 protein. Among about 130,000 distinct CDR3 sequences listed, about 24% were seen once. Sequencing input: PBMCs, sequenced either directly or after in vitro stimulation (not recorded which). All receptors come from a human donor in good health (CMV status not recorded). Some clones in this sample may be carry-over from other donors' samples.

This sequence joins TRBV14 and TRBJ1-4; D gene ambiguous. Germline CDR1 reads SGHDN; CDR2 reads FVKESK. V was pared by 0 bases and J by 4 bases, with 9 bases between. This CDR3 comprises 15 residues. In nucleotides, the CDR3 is TGTGCCAGCAGCCAAGATTGGTCCCTTAATGAAAAACTGTTTTTT. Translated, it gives CASSQDWSLNEKLFF.

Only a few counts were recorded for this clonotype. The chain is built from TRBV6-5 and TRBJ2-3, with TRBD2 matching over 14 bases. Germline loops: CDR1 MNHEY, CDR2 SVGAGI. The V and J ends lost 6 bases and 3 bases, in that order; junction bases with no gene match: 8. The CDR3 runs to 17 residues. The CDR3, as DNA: TGTGCCAGCAGGGGGACTAGCGGGAGTTTGGTAACAGATACGCAGTATTTT. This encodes CASRGTSGSLVTDTQYF.

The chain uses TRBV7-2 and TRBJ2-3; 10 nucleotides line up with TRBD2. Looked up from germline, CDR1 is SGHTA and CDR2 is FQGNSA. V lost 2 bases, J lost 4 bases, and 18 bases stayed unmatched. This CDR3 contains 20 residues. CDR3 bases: TGTGCCAGCAGCTTATATGGGGACACAAGGGGAGCGGGAGGGGCAGATACGCAGTATTTT. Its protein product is CASSLYGDTRGAGGADTQYF.

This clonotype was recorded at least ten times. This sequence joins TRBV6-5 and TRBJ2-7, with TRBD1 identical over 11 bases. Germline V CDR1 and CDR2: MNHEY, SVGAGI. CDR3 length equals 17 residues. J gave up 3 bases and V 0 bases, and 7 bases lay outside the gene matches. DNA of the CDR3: TGTGCCAGCAGTTACTCAGCTGGGACAGGGGGTTTCTACGAGCAGTACTTC. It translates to CASSYSAGTGGFYEQYF.

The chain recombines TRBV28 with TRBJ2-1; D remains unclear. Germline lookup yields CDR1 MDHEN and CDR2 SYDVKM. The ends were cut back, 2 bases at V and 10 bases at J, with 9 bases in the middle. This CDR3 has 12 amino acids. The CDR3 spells CASSLDSQEQFF. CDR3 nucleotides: TGTGCCAGCAGTTTAGACTCTCAGGAGCAGTTCTTC.

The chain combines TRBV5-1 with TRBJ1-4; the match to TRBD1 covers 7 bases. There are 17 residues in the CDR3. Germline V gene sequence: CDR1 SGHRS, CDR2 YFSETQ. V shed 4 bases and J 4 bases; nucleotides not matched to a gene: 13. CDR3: CASSPPGQRSYNEKLFF. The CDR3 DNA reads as TGCGCCAGCAGCCCACCGGGACAGAGGTCTTATAATGAAAAACTGTTTTTT. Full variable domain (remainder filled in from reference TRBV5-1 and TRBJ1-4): KAGVTQTPRYLIKTRGQQVTLSCSPISGHRSVSWYQQTPGQGLQFLFEYFSETQRNKGNFPGRFSGRQFSNSRSEMNVSTLELGDSALYLCASSPPGQRSYNEKLFFGSGTQLSVL.

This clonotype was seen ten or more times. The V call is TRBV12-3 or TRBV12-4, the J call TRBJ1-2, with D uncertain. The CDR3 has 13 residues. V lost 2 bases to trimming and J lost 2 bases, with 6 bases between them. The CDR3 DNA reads TGTGCCAGCAGTTTAAACGGGAACTATGGCTACACCTTC. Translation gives CASSLNGNYGYTF.

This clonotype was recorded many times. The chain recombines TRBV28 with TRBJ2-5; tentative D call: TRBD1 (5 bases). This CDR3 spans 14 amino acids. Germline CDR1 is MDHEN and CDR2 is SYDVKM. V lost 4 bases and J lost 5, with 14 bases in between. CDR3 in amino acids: CASSWGRKVETQYF. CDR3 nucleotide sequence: TGTGCCAGCAGTTGGGGCAGAAAAGTGGAGACCCAGTACTTC.

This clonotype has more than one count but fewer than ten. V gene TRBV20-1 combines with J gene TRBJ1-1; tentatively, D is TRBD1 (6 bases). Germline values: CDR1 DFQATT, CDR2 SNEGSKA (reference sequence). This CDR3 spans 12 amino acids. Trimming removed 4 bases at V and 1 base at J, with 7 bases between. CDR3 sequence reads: CSAKTGNTEAFF. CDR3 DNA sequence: TGCAGTGCTAAGACAGGGAACACTGAAGCTTTCTTT.

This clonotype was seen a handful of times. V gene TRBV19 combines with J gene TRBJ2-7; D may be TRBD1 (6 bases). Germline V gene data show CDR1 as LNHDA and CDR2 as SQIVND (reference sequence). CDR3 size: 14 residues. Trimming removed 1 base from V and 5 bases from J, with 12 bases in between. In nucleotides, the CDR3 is TGTGCCAGTAGTATAGGACAGGAGGTGGACGAGCAGTACGTC. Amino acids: CASSIGQEVDEQYV.

CDR3 coding DNA: TGTGCCAGCAGATATCGGGGCCATCCTGACTATGGCTACACCTTC. This translates into CASRYRGHPDYGYTF. The chain combines TRBV12-3 or TRBV12-4 with TRBJ1-2, with D maybe TRBD1 (5 bases). The CDR3 is 15 amino acids. V shed 6 bases and J shed 3 bases, with 17 bases lying between them.

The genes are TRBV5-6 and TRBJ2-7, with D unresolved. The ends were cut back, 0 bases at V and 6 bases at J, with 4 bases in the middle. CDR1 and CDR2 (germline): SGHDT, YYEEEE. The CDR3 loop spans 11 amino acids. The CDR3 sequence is CASSLGLEQYV. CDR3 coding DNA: TGTGCCAGCAGCTTGGGCCTCGAGCAGTACGTC.

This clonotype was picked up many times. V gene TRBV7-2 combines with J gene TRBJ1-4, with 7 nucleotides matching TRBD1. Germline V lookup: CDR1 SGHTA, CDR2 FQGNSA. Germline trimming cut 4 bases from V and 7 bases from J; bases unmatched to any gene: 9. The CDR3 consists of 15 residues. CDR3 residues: CASSSPTGFGEKLFF. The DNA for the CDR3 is TGTGCCAGCAGCTCACCGACAGGGTTTGGTGAAAAACTGTTTTTT.

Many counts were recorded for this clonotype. The CDR3 here is CASKDLAEGYEQFF. DNA of the CDR3: TGTGCCAGCAAGGATCTAGCGGAGGGGTATGAGCAGTTCTTC. The J gene is TRBJ2-1, the V gene TRBV28, with 7 bases fitting TRBD2. Germline-derived CDR1 and CDR2 are MDHEN and SYDVKM. Trimming removed 7 bases from V and 8 bases from J; junction bases left unmatched: 11. The CDR3 has 14 residues.

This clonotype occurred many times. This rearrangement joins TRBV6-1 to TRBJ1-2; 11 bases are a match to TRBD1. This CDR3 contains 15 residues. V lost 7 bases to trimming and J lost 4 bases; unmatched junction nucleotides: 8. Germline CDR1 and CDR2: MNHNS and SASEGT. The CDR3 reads CASKPGQGEPYGYTF. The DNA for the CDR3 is TGTGCCAGCAAACCGGGACAGGGGGAACCCTATGGCTACACCTTC.

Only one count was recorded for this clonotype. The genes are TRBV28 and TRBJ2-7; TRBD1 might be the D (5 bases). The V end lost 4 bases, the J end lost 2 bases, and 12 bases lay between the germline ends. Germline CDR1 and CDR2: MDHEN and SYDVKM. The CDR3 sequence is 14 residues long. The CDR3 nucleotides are TGTGCCAGCAGTTCAGGGTGGCAGACCTACGAGCAGTACGTC. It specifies CASSSGWQTYEQYV.

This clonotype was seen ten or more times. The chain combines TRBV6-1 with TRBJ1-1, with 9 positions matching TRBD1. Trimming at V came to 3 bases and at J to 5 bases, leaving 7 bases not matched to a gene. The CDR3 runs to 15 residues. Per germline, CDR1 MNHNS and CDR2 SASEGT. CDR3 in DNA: TGTGCCAGCAGTGACCCGGGACAGGGAGGGACTGAAGCTTTCTTT. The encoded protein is CASSDPGQGGTEAFF.

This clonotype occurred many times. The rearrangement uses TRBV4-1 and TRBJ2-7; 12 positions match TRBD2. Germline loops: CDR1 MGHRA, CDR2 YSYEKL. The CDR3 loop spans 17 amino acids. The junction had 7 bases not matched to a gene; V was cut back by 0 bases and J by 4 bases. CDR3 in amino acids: CASSQDPGLAGIYEQYF. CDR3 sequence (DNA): TGCGCCAGCAGCCAAGACCCAGGACTAGCGGGAATATACGAGCAGTACTTC.

The CDR3 nucleotides are TGTGCCAGCAGCCAGGGACTTTACAATGAGCAGTTCTTC. It translates to CASSQGLYNEQFF. The gene calls are TRBV6-2 or TRBV6-3 and TRBJ2-1, with D possibly being TRBD2 (6 bases). Germline V gene data show CDR1 as MNHEY and CDR2 as SVGEGT. This CDR3 has 13 amino acids. V was clipped by 6 bases and J by 4 bases, with 10 bases between them.

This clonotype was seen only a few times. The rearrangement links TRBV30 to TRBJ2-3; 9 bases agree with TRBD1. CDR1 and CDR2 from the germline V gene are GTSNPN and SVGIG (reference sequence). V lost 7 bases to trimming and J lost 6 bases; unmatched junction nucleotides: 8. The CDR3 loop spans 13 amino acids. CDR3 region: CAYWDRASDTQYF. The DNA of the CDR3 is TGTGCCTACTGGGACAGGGCTTCTGATACGCAGTATTTT.

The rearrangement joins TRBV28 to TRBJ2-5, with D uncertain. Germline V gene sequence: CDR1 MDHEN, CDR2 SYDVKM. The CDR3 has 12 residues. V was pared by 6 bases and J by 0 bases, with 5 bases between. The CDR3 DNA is TGTGCCAGCAGGGATTACCAAGAGACCCAGTACTTC. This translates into CASRDYQETQYF.

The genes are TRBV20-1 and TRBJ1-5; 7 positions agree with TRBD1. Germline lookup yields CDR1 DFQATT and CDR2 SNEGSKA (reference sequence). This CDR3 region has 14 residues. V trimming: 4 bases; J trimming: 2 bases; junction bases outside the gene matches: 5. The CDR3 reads CSAMDRLGNQPQHF. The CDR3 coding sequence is TGCAGTGCTATGGACAGGTTAGGCAATCAGCCCCAGCATTTT.

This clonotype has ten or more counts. This chain's CDR3 is CASSSSEGAWQPQHF. CDR3 nucleotides: TGTGCCAGCAGCTCCTCCGAGGGGGCCTGGCAGCCCCAGCATTTT. The chain is built from TRBV7-2 and TRBJ1-5, with 7 bases that match TRBD1. V gave up 4 bases and J gave up 7 bases; unmatched junction bases: 10. This CDR3 has 15 residues. Germline V gene data show CDR1 as SGHTA and CDR2 as FQGNSA.

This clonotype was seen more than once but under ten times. Written as DNA, the CDR3 is TGCGCCAGCAGCCAAGATACCGGGACCTATTACGAGCAGTACTTC. Residues: CASSQDTGTYYEQYF. V usage is TRBV4-1 and J usage is TRBJ2-7; D assignment may be TRBD1 or TRBD2 (5 bases each). Trimming took 0 bases from V and 4 from J, leaving 13 bases between them. This CDR3 contains 15 residues. The germline V gene has CDR1 MGHRA and CDR2 YSYEKL.

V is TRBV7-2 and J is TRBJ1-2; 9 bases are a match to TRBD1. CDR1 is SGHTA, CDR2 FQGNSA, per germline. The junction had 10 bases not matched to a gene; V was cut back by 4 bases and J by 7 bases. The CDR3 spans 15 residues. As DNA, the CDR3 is TGTGCCAGCAGCTATATGACAGGGGGTAACCTTGGCTACACCTTC. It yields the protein CASSYMTGGNLGYTF.